These 22 T cell receptor beta chains came from one sample sequenced in a study of regulatory T cells in long-lasting Graves disease. Time point in this sample: persistent/refractory GD, antithyroid drugs over 5 years with positive TRAb. After RNA was extracted from PBMCs, the TCR library was made from it. Through Arm-PCR of CDR3 regions and iRepertoire HTBI primers, TCR beta libraries were built. TCRdb used MiXCR to reprocess the multiplex PCR reads, holding one entry per CDR3 protein. Among 300,000 to 500,000 distinct CDR3 sequences, roughly 20% were seen once, and the ten largest hold less than 25%. The sample was peripheral blood mononuclear cells (PBMCs), taken when the disease was refractory, from a patient treated with antithyroid drugs. Source of these receptors: a female donor with Graves disease.

This clonotype was observed at least ten times. The CDR3 reads CASSEWGGAYTGELFF. The CDR3 DNA follows: TGTGCCAGCAGTGAGTGGGGGGGCGCGTACACCGGGGAGCTGTTTTTT. V and J are TRBV6-1 and TRBJ2-2, with D maybe TRBD2 (7 bases). Germline V gene data show CDR1 as MNHNS and CDR2 as SASEGT. Trimming removed 3 bases at V and 3 bases at J, with 14 bases between. This CDR3 has 16 residues.

DNA for the CDR3: TGTGCCAGAGGGGACACAGGGGGAAACGCTGAAGCTTTCTTT. Residues: CARGDTGGNAEAFF. The V call is TRBV2, the J call TRBJ1-1; TRBD1 agrees at 8 bases. Germline V gene lookup returns CDR1 SNHLY and CDR2 FYNNEI. V shed 9 bases, J shed 6 bases, and the junction held 12 bases outside the gene matches. The CDR3 runs to 14 residues.

This clonotype was counted a few times. The rearrangement links TRBV20-1 to TRBJ2-3; 7 bases are a match to TRBD2. V lost 0 bases and J lost 7; bases outside the gene matches: 7. CDR3 length: 14 amino acids. Germline V gene data show CDR1 as DFQATT and CDR2 as SNEGSKA (reference sequence). This CDR3 is CSARDFAGVNTQYF. CDR3 in DNA: TGCAGTGCTAGAGATTTTGCGGGAGTTAATACGCAGTATTTT.

Ten or more counts support this clonotype. The gene calls are TRBV6-2 or TRBV6-3 and TRBJ2-6; perhaps D is TRBD1 or TRBD2 (5 bases each). Trimming pared 7 bases from V and 1 base from J, leaving 14 bases between. The CDR3 has 16 amino acids. Germline CDR1 reads MNHEY; CDR2 reads SVGEGT. CDR3 loop: CASTPGRLSGANVLTF. Here the CDR3 DNA reads TGTGCCAGCACACCGGGGCGACTTTCTGGGGCCAACGTCCTGACTTTC.

The chain employs TRBV18 and TRBJ2-2, with 7 bases fitting TRBD2. The CDR3 sequence is 16 residues long. V lost 6 bases to trimming and J lost 2 bases; unmatched junction nucleotides: 9. Per the germline V gene, CDR1 is KGHSH and CDR2 is LQKENI. CDR3 nucleotides: TGTGCCAGCTCTCATACCGGGACTATCAACACCGGGGAGCTGTTTTTT. It encodes CASSHTGTINTGELFF. The full variable domain, completed using reference TRBV18 and TRBJ2-2, is NAGVMQNPRHLVRRRGQEARLRCSPMKGHSHVYWYRQLPEEGLKFMVYLQKENIIDESGMPKERFSAEFPKEGPSILRIQQVVRGDSAAYFCASSHTGTINTGELFFGEGSRLTVL.

This clonotype was recorded at least ten times. The chain is built from TRBV20-1 and TRBJ2-5, with TRBD2 as a possible D gene (7 bases). Deletions cut 0 bases from V and 6 bases from J, with 17 bases between. CDR3 size: 15 residues. CDR1 and CDR2 (germline): DFQATT, SNEGSKA (reference sequence). CDR3 residues: CSARDRRGQWKTQYF. In DNA, the CDR3 is TGCAGTGCTAGAGACCGGCGGGGGCAGTGGAAGACCCAGTACTTC.

This clonotype was seen many times. The rearrangement links TRBV7-2 to TRBJ2-7; no definite D call. Looked up from germline, CDR1 is SGHTA and CDR2 is FQGNSA. CDR3 length: 12 residues. V was clipped by 3 bases and J by 3 bases, with 6 bases between them. The CDR3 DNA is TGTGCCAGCAGCTTGACCGGCTACGAGCAGTACTTC. Translating it yields CASSLTGYEQYF.

The J gene is TRBJ2-3, the V gene TRBV27, with unresolved D. Trimming took off 2 bases at V and 0 bases at J, with 6 bases between the two ends. The CDR3 consists of 14 residues. From germline, CDR1 is MNHEY and CDR2 SMNVEV (reference sequence). In DNA, the CDR3 is TGTGCCAGCAGTTTAGGTGCTAGCACAGATACGCAGTATTTT. The encoded protein is CASSLGASTDTQYF.

Only one count was recorded for this clonotype. A read error may explain this, as a much larger clone is one base away. CDR3 sequence (DNA): TGTGCCAGCAGTGTAGGTAGGACAGAATACTACGAAAGTCGGTTCTTC. It encodes CASSVGRTEYYESRFF. This chain connects TRBV6-1 to TRBJ2-5, with a weak D call TRBD1 (6 bases). The CDR3 consists of 16 residues. Germline CDR1 and CDR2: MNHNS and SASEGT.

The rearrangement joins TRBV19 to TRBJ2-3; D is uncertain. V was clipped by 3 bases and J by 5 bases, with 15 bases between them. Germline-derived CDR1 and CDR2 are LNHDA and SQIVND (reference sequence). CDR3 length: 15 residues. The CDR3 protein is CASSIGPREGDTQYF. As DNA, the CDR3 is TGTGCCAGTAGTATTGGGCCAAGGGAAGGAGATACGCAGTATTTT. The full variable domain, completed using reference TRBV19 and TRBJ2-3, is DGGITQSPKYLFRKEGQNVTLSCEQNLNHDAMYWYRQDPGQGLRLIYYSQIVNDFQKGDIAEGYSVSREKKESFPLTVTSAQKNPTAFYLCASSIGPREGDTQYFGPGTRLTVL.

This clonotype was observed at least ten times. The J gene is TRBJ2-4, the V gene TRBV20-1; TRBD2 matches at 8 bases. This CDR3 contains 15 residues. Germline-derived CDR1 and CDR2 are DFQATT and SNEGSKA (reference sequence). V lost 6 bases and J lost 3; bases outside the gene matches: 10. Here the CDR3 reads CSALPFSGIKNIQYF. The CDR3 DNA reads as TGCAGTGCCCTACCATTTAGCGGGATCAAAAACATTCAGTACTTC.

This clonotype was counted a few times. J is TRBJ1-1 and V is TRBV7-2; no definite D call. Germline V gives CDR1 SGHTA, CDR2 FQGNSA. Trimming removed 5 bases at V and 8 bases at J, with 18 bases between. CDR3 length: 14 amino acids. The CDR3 loop reads CASSLGVGLSEAFF. The CDR3 DNA reads as TGTGCCAGCAGCCTAGGAGTAGGGCTTTCCGAAGCTTTCTTT. The full variable domain, completed using reference TRBV7-2 and TRBJ1-1, is GAGVSQSPSNKVTEKGKDVELRCDPISGHTALYWYRQSLGQGLEFLIYFQGNSAPDKSGLPSDRFSAERTGGSVSTLTIQRTQQEDSAVYLCASSLGVGLSEAFFGQGTRLTVV.

In this sample, this clonotype turned up a few times. The gene calls are TRBV29-1 and TRBJ1-1, with 7 positions matching TRBD1. The CDR3 loop spans 12 amino acids. V gave up 6 bases and J gave up 4 bases; unmatched junction bases: 5. Germline assignment: CDR1 SQVTM and CDR2 ANQGSEA. CDR3: CSVQDRATEAFF. The CDR3, as DNA: TGCAGCGTACAAGACAGGGCCACTGAAGCTTTCTTT.

There are a few counts of this clonotype. The germline gene is not matched at one end of the junction; a read error may be the cause. The chain recombines TRBV18 with TRBJ2-5; possibly TRBD1 for D (6 bases). CDR1 is KGHSH and CDR2 is LQKENI in the germline V gene. This CDR3 is built from 12 residues. The CDR3 is CASSPRTEIQYF. CDR3 nucleotides: TGTGCCAGCTCACCACGGACAGAGATCCAGTACTTC.

In this sample, this clonotype turned up a few times. The rearrangement links TRBV5-5 to TRBJ1-5; 12 bases are a match to TRBD1. Trimming took 0 bases from V and 7 from J; bases not matched to a gene: 5. Germline V lookup: CDR1 SGHKS, CDR2 YYEKEE (reference sequence). CDR3 length: 16 residues. The CDR3 here is CASSLDRDRGRQPQHF. The CDR3 DNA reads TGTGCCAGCAGCTTGGACCGGGACAGGGGGCGGCAGCCCCAGCATTTT.

This chain connects TRBV20-1 to TRBJ2-7; weak D call: TRBD1 (6 bases). V gave up 5 bases and J gave up 4 bases, with 18 bases separating them. The CDR3 contains 14 residues. CDR1 is DFQATT and CDR2 is SNEGSKA in the germline V gene (reference sequence). CDR3 in amino acids: CSAFGLGAGYEQYF. The CDR3 nucleotides are TGCAGTGCTTTTGGTCTGGGGGCTGGGTACGAGCAGTACTTC.

About this clonotype itself: The junction departs from the called germline gene at one end, perhaps through a read error. Written as DNA, the CDR3 is TGTGCCATCAGCTTCCCTCGGGGGGGCCTTAACTATGGCTACACCTTC. This gives the protein CAISFPRGGLNYGYTF. The chain uses TRBV7-2 and TRBJ1-2, with a possible D match to TRBD1 (6 bases). The CDR3 sequence is 16 residues long. Germline values: CDR1 SGHTA, CDR2 FQGNSA. Complete variable domain (other parts from reference TRBV7-2 and TRBJ1-2): GAGVSQSPSNKVTEKGKDVELRCDPISGHTALYWYRQSLGQGLEFLIYFQGNSAPDKSGLPSDRFSAERTGGSVSTLTIQRTQQEDSAVYLCAISFPRGGLNYGYTFGSGTRLTVV.

This clonotype showed up just a few times. The rearrangement uses TRBV5-6 and TRBJ2-4, with D possibly matching TRBD2 (6 bases). Germline lookup yields CDR1 SGHDT and CDR2 YYEEEE. The germline V and J ends were trimmed by 0 bases and 3 bases, with 10 bases remaining between them. The length of the CDR3 is 15 residues. For the CDR3, the DNA is TGTGCCAGCAGCTTGGGGGGACTGGGCAAAAACATTCAGTACTTC. Protein: CASSLGGLGKNIQYF.

This clonotype appeared a few times. The V call is TRBV7-2, the J call TRBJ2-3, with 14 bases lining up with TRBD2. The ends lost 5 bases at V and 3 bases at J; junction bases unmatched: 7. Germline loops: CDR1 SGHTA, CDR2 FQGNSA. The CDR3 consists of 17 residues. This CDR3 reads CASSPVGLAGETDTQYF. The CDR3 nucleotides are TGTGCCAGCAGCCCCGTGGGACTAGCGGGAGAGACAGATACGCAGTATTTT. The variable domain in full, completed from reference TRBV7-2 and TRBJ2-3, reads GAGVSQSPSNKVTEKGKDVELRCDPISGHTALYWYRQSLGQGLEFLIYFQGNSAPDKSGLPSDRFSAERTGGSVSTLTIQRTQQEDSAVYLCASSPVGLAGETDTQYFGPGTRLTVL.

This clonotype was detected only a few times. This chain joins TRBV13 and TRBJ1-2; D ambiguous. This CDR3 is built from 14 residues. In germline, CDR1 is PRHDT, CDR2 FYEKMQ (reference sequence). Trimming stripped 3 bases from V and 7 bases from J, with 15 bases between. The chain's CDR3 is CASSFPLNPGGYTF. The CDR3 DNA sequence: TGTGCCAGCAGCTTCCCCCTCAACCCGGGTGGCTACACCTTC.

This clonotype has a count of ten or more. The gene calls are TRBV11-2 and TRBJ2-7; D gene ambiguous. CDR1 and CDR2 (germline): SGHAT, FQNNGV. V shed 1 base and J shed 5 bases, with 12 bases lying between them. This CDR3 spans 14 amino acids. The CDR3 loop is CASSLVSSTHEQYF. In DNA, the CDR3 is TGTGCCAGCAGCTTAGTGAGTAGCACCCACGAGCAGTACTTC.

The chain employs TRBV5-1 and TRBJ2-5; D possibly matches TRBD1 or TRBD2 (5 bases each). V lost 0 bases and J lost 2, with 11 bases in between. The CDR3 length is 15 residues. Germline V CDR1 and CDR2: SGHRS, YFSETQ. CDR3 in amino acids: CASSLAPGAQETQYF. Written as DNA, the CDR3 is TGCGCCAGCAGCTTGGCCCCCGGGGCACAAGAGACCCAGTACTTC.